Listed here are 12 T cell receptor beta chains from one sample, sequenced in a study of vaccination effects on CD4 cells after COVID-19. Assay: immunoSEQ multiplex PCR; the TCRdb copy retains only in-frame clones and omits some. The table lists about 17,000 clones, over 60% of them singletons, with approximately 21% in the top ten. Viral peptide pools were used in the ViraFEST assay to expand antigen-specific CD4+ T cells, and sequencing came afterward. Cultured cells yielded isolated CD4+ T cells after approximately nine days. Infection with SARS-CoV-2 occurred in the person between March and December 2020, and PCR confirmed it. The cohort was immunized with two doses of either the BNT162b2 or mRNA-1273 vaccine. The antigens for these receptors are not known. Sequencing was performed on CD4+ T cells from PBMCs cultured with SARS-CoV-2 spike peptides, taken after COVID-19 vaccination. These receptors originate from a human donor who had a prior SARS-CoV-2 infection.

V is TRBV18 and J is TRBJ1-4, with TRBD1 identical over 7 bases. CDR1 is KGHSH, CDR2 LQKENI, per germline. V lost 1 base, J lost 3 bases, and 2 bases stayed unmatched. The CDR3 spans 15 residues. The DNA of the CDR3 is TGTGCCAGCTCACCACGACAGGGTTCTAATGAAAAACTGTTTTTT. It codes for CASSPRQGSNEKLFF.

The CDR3: CASSLSLGGGREQYF. DNA for the CDR3: TGTGCCAGCAGCTTATCTCTCGGGGGGGGTCGCGAGCAGTACTTC. The chain joins TRBV7-2 to TRBJ2-7, with TRBD2 matching 8 bases. The V and J ends lost 2 bases and 6 bases, in that order; junction bases with no gene match: 9. CDR1 and CDR2 (germline): SGHTA, FQGNSA. This CDR3 region has 15 residues.

The chain couples TRBV5-1 to TRBJ1-1; D unclear. Trimming stripped 1 base from V and 8 bases from J, with 12 bases between. From germline, CDR1 is SGHRS and CDR2 YFSETQ. The CDR3 spans 13 residues. The CDR3 DNA sequence: TGCGCCAGCAGCTTGATCCCTGGCAACGAAGCTTTCTTT. This codes for CASSLIPGNEAFF.

This clone came up a few times. This chain uses TRBV5-8 with TRBJ1-5; 8 nucleotides align to TRBD1. The CDR3 is 16 residues long. Looked up from germline, CDR1 is SGHTS and CDR2 is YDEGEE. With 0 bases clipped from V and 3 bases from J, the junction kept 5 bases outside the gene matches. The CDR3 DNA reads as TGTGCCAGCAGCTTGGGGACAGGGAATAACAATCAGCCCCAGCATTTT. Its translation is CASSLGTGNNNQPQHF.

The chain links TRBV4-3 to TRBJ2-3; 9 bases are a match to TRBD2. The CDR3 runs 18 residues. V lost 2 bases to trimming and J lost 3 bases; unmatched junction nucleotides: 12. Germline CDR1 is LGHNA and CDR2 is YSLEER. The CDR3 DNA is TGCGCCAGCAGCCAACCTCCCTTAGACGCGGGAGGGACAGATACGCAGTATTTT. It is translated as CASSQPPLDAGGTDTQYF.

The V call is TRBV3-1 (or the pseudogene TRBV3-2), the J call TRBJ1-2; D unclear. Looked up from germline, CDR1 is LGHDT and CDR2 is YNNKEL (reference sequence). V lost 0 bases and J lost 6, with 11 bases in between. This CDR3 has 14 residues. The CDR3 here is CASSQEGELDGYTF. In DNA, the CDR3 is TGTGCCAGCAGCCAAGAAGGAGAATTGGATGGCTACACCTTC.

The chain is built from TRBV5-6 and TRBJ2-6; no reliable D call. This CDR3 is built from 15 residues. Trimming took off 2 bases at V and 1 base at J, with 7 bases between the two ends. Germline CDR1 SGHDT, CDR2 YYEEEE. The CDR3 protein is CASSLGLSGANVLTF. As DNA, the CDR3 is TGTGCCAGCAGCTTAGGGTTATCTGGGGCCAACGTCCTGACTTTC.

The CDR3 sequence: CASSPRQGSYEQYF. CDR3 coding DNA: TGTGCCAGCTCACCACGGCAGGGCTCCTACGAGCAGTACTTC. The genes are TRBV18 and TRBJ2-7; D may be TRBD1 (5 bases). V was pared by 1 base and J by 0 bases, with 7 bases between. Germline CDR1 and CDR2: KGHSH and LQKENI. The length of the CDR3 is 14 residues. The full variable domain, with the rest looked up from reference TRBV18 and TRBJ2-7, is NAGVMQNPRHLVRRRGQEARLRCSPMKGHSHVYWYRQLPEEGLKFMVYLQKENIIDESGMPKERFSAEFPKEGPSILRIQQVVRGDSAAYFCASSPRQGSYEQYFGPGTRLTVT.

V and J are TRBV2 and TRBJ2-2; D gene unclear. CDR1 and CDR2 (germline): SNHLY, FYNNEI. Trimming shortened V by 4 bases and J by 0 bases, and 12 bases separated the two germline ends. The CDR3 loop spans 16 amino acids. The CDR3 nucleotides read TGTGCCAGCAGTGCCCTGATACACACGAACACCGGGGAGCTGTTTTTT. Translating gives CASSALIHTNTGELFF. The full variable domain, in which reference TRBV2 and TRBJ2-2 provide the parts outside the CDR3, is EPEVTQTPSHQVTQMGQEVILRCVPISNHLYFYWYRQILGQKVEFLVSFYNNEISEKSEIFDDQFSVERPDGSNFTLKIRSTKLEDSAMYFCASSALIHTNTGELFFGEGSRLTVL.

V usage is TRBV24-1 and J usage is TRBJ2-5, with D unresolved. The V gene lost 5 bases and the J gene lost 2 bases, with 8 bases spanning the gap. The CDR3 runs to 13 residues. Looked up from germline, CDR1 is KGHDR and CDR2 is SFDVKD. The CDR3 sequence: CATSAVGQETQYF. CDR3 sequence (DNA): TGTGCCACCAGTGCGGTGGGTCAAGAGACCCAGTACTTC.

V is TRBV2 and J is TRBJ2-3; no firm D call. Germline V gene sequence: CDR1 SNHLY, CDR2 FYNNEI. V lost 6 bases to trimming and J lost 6 bases, with 10 bases between them. This CDR3 has 12 amino acids. For the CDR3, the DNA is TGTGCCAGCAGGCGTGCTTTTGATACGCAGTATTTT. As protein: CASRRAFDTQYF.

The rearrangement uses TRBV2 and TRBJ1-2; D is perhaps TRBD1 (5 bases). This CDR3 is 13 amino acids long. From germline, CDR1 is SNHLY and CDR2 FYNNEI. V was clipped by 4 bases and J by 7 bases, with 13 bases between them. The CDR3 DNA reads TGTGCCAGCAGTGGACAGCGGGACCCTGGCTACACCTTC. This translates into CASSGQRDPGYTF.